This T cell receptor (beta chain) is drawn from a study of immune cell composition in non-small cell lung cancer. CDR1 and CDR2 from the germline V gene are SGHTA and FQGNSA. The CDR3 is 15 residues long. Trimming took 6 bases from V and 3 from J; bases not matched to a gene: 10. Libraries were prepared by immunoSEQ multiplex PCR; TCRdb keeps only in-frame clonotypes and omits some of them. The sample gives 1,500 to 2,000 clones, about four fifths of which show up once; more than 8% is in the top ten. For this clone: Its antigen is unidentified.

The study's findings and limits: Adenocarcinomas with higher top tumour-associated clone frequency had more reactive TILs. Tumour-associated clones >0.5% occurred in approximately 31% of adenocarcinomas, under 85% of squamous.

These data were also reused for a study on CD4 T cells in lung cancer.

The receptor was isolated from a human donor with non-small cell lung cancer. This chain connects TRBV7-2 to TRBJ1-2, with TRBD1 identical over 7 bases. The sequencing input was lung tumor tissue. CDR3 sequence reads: CASRPGQPGDYGYTF. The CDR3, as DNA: TGTGCCAGCAGACCGGGACAGCCGGGAGACTATGGCTACACCTTC.